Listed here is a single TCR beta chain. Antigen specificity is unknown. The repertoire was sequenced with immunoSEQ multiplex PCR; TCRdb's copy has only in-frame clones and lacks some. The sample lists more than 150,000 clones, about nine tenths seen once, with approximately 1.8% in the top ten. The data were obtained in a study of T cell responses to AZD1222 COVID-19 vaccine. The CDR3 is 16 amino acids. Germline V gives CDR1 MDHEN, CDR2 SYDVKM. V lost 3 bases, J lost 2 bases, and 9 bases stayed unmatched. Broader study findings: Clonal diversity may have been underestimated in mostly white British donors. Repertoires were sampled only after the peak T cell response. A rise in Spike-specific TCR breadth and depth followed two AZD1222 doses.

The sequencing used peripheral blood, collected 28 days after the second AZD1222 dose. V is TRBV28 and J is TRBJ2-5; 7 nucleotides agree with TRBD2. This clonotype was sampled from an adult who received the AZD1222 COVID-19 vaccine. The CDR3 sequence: CASSLSEAGRQETQYF. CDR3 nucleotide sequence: TGTGCCAGCAGTTTGTCGGAAGCGGGGCGGCAAGAGACCCAGTACTTC.